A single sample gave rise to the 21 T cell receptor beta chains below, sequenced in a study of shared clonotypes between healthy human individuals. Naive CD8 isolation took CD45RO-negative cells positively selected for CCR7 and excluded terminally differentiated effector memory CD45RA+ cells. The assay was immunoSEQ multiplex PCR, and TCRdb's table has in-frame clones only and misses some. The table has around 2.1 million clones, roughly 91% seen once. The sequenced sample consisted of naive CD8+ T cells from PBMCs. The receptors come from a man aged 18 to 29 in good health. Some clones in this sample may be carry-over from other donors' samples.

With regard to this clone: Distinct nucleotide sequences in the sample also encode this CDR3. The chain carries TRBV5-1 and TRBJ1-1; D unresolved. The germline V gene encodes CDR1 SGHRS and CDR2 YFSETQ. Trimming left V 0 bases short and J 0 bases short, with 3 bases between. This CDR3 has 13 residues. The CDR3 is CASSLGLNTEAFF. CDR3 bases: TGCGCCAGCAGCTTGGGATTGAACACTGAAGCTTTCTTT.

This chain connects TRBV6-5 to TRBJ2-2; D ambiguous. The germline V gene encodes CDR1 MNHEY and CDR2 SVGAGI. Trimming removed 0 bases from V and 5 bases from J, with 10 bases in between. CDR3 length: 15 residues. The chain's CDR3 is CASSYSSLPTGELFF. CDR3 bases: TGTGCCAGCAGTTACTCGAGTCTTCCTACCGGGGAGCTGTTTTTT.

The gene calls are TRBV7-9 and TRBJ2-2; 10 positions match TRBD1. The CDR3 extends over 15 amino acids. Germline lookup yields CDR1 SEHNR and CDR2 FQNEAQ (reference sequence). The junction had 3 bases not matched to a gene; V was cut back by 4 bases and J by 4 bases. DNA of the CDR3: TGTGCCAGCAGCTCGGGACAGGGGAGCACCGGGGAGCTGTTTTTT. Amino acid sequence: CASSSGQGSTGELFF.

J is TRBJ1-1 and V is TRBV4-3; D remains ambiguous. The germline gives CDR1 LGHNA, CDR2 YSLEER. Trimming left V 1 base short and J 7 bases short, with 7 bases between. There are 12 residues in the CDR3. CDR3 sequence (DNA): TGCGCCAGCAGCCAAGGGGGATATGAAGCTTTCTTT. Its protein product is CASSQGGYEAFF.

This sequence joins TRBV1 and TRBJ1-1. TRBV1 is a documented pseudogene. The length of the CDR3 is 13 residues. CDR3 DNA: TGCACCAGCGTTTGCGGAGGGATCACTGAAGCTTTCTTT. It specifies CTSVCGGITEAFF.

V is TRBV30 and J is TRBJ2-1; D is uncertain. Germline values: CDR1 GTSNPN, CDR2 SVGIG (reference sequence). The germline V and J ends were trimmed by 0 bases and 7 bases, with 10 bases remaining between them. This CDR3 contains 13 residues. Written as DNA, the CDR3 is TGTGCCTGGAGTGTACTCCCCAAGAATGAGCAGTTCTTC. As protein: CAWSVLPKNEQFF.

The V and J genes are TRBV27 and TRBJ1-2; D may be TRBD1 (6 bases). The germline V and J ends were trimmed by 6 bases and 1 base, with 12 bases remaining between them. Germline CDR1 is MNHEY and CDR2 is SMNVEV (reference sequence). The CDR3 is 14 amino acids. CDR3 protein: CASSLPGVNYGYTF. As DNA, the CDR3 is TGTGCCAGCAGCCTCCCAGGGGTTAACTATGGCTACACCTTC.

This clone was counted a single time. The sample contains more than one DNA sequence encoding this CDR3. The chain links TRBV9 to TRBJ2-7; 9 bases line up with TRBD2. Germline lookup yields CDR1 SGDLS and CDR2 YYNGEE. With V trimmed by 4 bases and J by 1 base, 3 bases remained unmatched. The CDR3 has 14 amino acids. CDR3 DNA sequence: TGTGCCAGCAGCCCCGGACTAGCGTCCTACGAGCAGTACTTC. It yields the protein CASSPGLASYEQYF.

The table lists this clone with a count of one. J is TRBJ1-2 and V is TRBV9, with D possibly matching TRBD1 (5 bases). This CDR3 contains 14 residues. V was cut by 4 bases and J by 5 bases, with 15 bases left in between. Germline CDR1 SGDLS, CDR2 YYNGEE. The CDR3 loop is CASSRGGRLYGYTF. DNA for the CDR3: TGTGCCAGCAGCCGGGGGGGACGCCTGTATGGCTACACCTTC.

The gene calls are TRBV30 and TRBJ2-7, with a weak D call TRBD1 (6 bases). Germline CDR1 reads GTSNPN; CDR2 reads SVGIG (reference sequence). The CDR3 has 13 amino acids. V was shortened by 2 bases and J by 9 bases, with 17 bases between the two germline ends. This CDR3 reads CAWSLGASPGQYF. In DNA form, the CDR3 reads TGTGCCTGGAGTTTGGGGGCCTCACCGGGGCAGTACTTC.

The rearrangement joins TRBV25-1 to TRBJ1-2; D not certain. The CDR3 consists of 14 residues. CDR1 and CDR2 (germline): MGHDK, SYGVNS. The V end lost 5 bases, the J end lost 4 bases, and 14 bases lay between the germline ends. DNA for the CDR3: TGTGCCAGCAGTCTCCCAGAAACCAGCTATGGCTACACCTTC. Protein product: CASSLPETSYGYTF.

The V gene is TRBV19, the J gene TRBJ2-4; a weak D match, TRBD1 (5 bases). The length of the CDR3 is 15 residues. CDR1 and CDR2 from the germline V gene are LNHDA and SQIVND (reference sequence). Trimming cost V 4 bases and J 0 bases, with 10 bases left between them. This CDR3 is CASSRNRLAKNIQYF. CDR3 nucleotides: TGTGCCAGTAGTAGAAACAGGCTAGCCAAAAACATTCAGTACTTC. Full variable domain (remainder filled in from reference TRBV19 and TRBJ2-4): DGGITQSPKYLFRKEGQNVTLSCEQNLNHDAMYWYRQDPGQGLRLIYYSQIVNDFQKGDIAEGYSVSREKKESFPLTVTSAQKNPTAFYLCASSRNRLAKNIQYFGAGTRLSVL.

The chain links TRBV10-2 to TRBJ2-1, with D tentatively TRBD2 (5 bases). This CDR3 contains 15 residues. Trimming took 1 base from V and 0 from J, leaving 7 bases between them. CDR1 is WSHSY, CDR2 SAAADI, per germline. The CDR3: CASSEYRGSYNEQFF. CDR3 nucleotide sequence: TGCGCCAGCAGTGAGTATCGGGGCTCCTACAATGAGCAGTTCTTC.

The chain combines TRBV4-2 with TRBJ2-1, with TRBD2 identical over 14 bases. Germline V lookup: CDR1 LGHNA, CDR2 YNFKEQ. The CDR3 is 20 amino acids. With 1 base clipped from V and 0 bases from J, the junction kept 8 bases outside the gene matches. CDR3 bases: TGTGCCAGCAGCCAAGGGGGGACTAGCGGGAGTTGGAGCTCCTACAATGAGCAGTTCTTC. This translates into CASSQGGTSGSWSSYNEQFF.

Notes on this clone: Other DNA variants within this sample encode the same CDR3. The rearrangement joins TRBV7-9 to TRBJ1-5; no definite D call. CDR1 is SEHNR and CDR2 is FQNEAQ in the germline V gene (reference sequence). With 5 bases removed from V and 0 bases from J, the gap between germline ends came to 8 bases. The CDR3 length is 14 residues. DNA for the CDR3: TGTGCCAGCAGCCGCACAGATAGCAATCAGCCCCAGCATTTT. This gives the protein CASSRTDSNQPQHF.

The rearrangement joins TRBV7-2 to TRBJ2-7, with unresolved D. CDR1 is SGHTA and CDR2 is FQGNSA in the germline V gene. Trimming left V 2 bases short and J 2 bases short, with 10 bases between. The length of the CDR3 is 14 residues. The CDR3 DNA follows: TGTGCCAGCAGCTTATCCGTCCTTACCTACGAGCAGTACTTC. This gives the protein CASSLSVLTYEQYF.

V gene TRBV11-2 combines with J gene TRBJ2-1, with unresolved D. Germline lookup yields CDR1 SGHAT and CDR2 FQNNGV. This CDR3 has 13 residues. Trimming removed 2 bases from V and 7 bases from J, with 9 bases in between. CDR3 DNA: TGTGCCAGCAGCTTATGGGTGGGGAATGAGCAGTTCTTC. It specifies CASSLWVGNEQFF.

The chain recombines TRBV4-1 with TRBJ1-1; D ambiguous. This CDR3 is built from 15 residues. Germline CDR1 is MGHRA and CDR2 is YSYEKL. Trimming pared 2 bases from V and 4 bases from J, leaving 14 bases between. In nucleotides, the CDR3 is TGCGCCAGCAGCCAACCGGTGGGGTTCGGCACTGAAGCTTTCTTT. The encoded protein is CASSQPVGFGTEAFF.

CDR3 protein: CASSKGVVKGGDPGNTIYF. CDR3 nucleotide sequence: TGTGCCAGCAGCAAAGGGGTGGTGAAGGGGGGCGATCCTGGAAACACCATATATTTT. The V call is TRBV21-1, the J call TRBJ1-3. TRBV21-1 is annotated as a pseudogene. This CDR3 comprises 19 residues.

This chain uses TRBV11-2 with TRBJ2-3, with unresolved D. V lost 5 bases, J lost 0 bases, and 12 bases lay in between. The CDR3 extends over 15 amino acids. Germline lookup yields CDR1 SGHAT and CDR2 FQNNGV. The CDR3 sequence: CASSPPKDSTDTQYF. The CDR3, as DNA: TGTGCCAGCAGCCCCCCTAAGGACAGCACAGATACGCAGTATTTT.

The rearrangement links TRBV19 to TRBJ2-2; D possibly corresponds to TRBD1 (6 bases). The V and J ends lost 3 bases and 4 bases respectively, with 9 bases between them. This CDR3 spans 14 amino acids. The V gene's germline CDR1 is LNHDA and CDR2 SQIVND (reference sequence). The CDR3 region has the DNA TGTGCCAGTAGTATGGACAGTGTCACCGGGGAGCTGTTTTTT. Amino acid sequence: CASSMDSVTGELFF.